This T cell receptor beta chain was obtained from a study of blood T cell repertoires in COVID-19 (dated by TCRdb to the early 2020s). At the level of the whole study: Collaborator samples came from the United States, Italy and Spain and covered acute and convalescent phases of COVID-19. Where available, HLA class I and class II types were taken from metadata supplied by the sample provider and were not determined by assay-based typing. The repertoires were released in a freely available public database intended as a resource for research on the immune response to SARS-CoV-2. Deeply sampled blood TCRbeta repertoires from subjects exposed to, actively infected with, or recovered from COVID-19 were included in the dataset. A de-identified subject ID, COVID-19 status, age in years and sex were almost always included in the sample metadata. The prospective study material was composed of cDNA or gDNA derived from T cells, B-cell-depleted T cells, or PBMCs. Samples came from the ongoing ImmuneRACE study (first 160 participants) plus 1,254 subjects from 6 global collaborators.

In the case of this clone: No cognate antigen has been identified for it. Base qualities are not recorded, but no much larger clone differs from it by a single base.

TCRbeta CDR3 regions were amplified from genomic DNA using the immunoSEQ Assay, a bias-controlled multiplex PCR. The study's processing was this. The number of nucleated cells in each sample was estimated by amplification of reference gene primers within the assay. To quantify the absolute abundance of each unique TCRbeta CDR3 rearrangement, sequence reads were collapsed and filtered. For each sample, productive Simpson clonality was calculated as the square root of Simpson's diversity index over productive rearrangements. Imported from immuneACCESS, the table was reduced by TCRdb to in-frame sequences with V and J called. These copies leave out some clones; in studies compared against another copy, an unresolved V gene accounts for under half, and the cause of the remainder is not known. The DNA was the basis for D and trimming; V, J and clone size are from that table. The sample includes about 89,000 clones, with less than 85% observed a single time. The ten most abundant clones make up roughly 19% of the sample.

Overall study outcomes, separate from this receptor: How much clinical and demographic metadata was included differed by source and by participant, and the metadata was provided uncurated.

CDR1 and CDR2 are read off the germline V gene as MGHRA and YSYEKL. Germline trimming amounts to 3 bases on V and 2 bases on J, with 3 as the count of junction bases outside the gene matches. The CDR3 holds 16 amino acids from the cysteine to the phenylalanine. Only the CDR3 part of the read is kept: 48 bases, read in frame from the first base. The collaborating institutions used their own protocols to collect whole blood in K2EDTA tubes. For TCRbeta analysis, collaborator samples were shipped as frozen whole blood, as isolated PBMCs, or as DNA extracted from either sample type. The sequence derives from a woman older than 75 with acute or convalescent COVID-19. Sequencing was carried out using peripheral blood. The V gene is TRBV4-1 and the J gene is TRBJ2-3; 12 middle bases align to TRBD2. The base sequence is TGCGCCAGCAGCCACCGACTAGCGGGGGACACAGATACGCAGTATTTT. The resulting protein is CASSHRLAGDTDTQYF.